Here is one TCR beta chain with its context. What it binds is not known. The data are from a study of OX40 agonist ivuxolimab in advanced cancers. In the study overall: Males comprised 70% to 85% of the group, whose mean age was approximately 60 years (range 23 to 79). Overall study results and limits: CD8+ T cells showed, on average, more clonal expansion than CD4+ cells.

Sequencing was performed with immunoSEQ multiplex PCR; in TCRdb, only in-frame clones are kept and a portion is missing. The table records about 100,000 clones, 85% to 90% of them present only once. The V gene end was trimmed by 7 bases and the J gene end by 6 bases; junction bases not matched to a gene: 16. Germline V lookup: CDR1 SGHAT, CDR2 FQNNGV. The CDR3 runs to 16 residues. V gene TRBV11-2 combines with J gene TRBJ2-3; 7 positions agree with TRBD2. The material sequenced was CD4+ or CD8+ T cells sorted from blood, taken in a trial of the OX40 agonist ivuxolimab. This clonotype was obtained from an adult with an advanced solid tumor such as melanoma, head and neck, liver or kidney cancer. The CDR3 protein is CASNDKIGGTLDTQYF. CDR3 sequence (DNA): TGTGCCAGCAACGATAAGATCGGGGGGACCTTGGATACGCAGTATTTT.